The rows below give T cell receptor beta chains drawn from one sample of a study of shared clonotypes between healthy human individuals. Sequencing used immunoSEQ multiplex PCR; TCRdb keeps in-frame clones, though not all of them. The sample holds 2 million to 3 million clones, 80% to 95% seen once. Specimen: naive CD4+ T cells from PBMCs. The source is a man between 18 and 29 years old in good health. Some clones in this sample may be carry-over from other donors' samples. Each CDR3 is given without its conserved first and last residue. Each record gives: CDR3 protein, V gene.

CDR3 protein: ASRDWGLVNTGELF
V gene: TRBV4-1

CDR3 protein: ASSFAGQETQY
V gene: TRBV7-6

CDR3 protein: ASRQAGAGNGYT
V gene: TRBV28

CDR3 protein: ASSRYSGTGKTGDTQY
V gene: TRBV7-9

CDR3 protein: ASGGTSGSLDEQF
V gene: TRBV5-1

CDR3 protein: ASSLVKGSTDTQY
V gene: TRBV11-2

CDR3 protein: ASSLVRVDEQY
V gene: TRBV5-6

CDR3 protein: ASSMNLRGSGQETQY
V gene: TRBV19

CDR3 protein: ASSSGVLGIKLF
V gene: TRBV6-1

CDR3 protein: ASSQVTGYGYT
V gene: TRBV27

CDR3 protein: ASSGTGSNQPQH
V gene: TRBV21-1

CDR3 protein: ASRRSGEKLF
V gene: TRBV2

CDR3 protein: ASSPQETDNSGANVLT
V gene: TRBV21-1

CDR3 protein: ASSGTSGANVLT
V gene: TRBV6-6

CDR3 protein: ASSHGHEQY
V gene: TRBV14

CDR3 protein: ASRVGLFGGTYEQY
V gene: TRBV10-2

CDR3 protein: ASSPRGVPTISTNEKLF
V gene: TRBV4-1

CDR3 protein: ASSLGIGGDGYT
V gene: TRBV28

CDR3 protein: ASSLPGQGASPGGYT
V gene: TRBV28

CDR3 protein: ASSKTGTEGYEQY
V gene: TRBV19

CDR3 protein: ASSPQPGQGFADTQY
V gene: TRBV18

CDR3 protein: AINPTSGGNTGELF
V gene: TRBV10-3

CDR3 protein: ASSYSGADTQY
V gene: TRBV6-6

CDR3 protein: ASSLRDSRGYEQY
V gene: TRBV28

CDR3 protein: ASSLGGGPVRDGYT
V gene: TRBV7-8

CDR3 protein: ASRPRQGGNTEAF
V gene: TRBV6-1

CDR3 protein: ASSLTGLGNTIY
V gene: TRBV7-3

CDR3 protein: ASSLTLEAF
V gene: TRBV5-4

CDR3 protein: SVEQASFGEQY
V gene: TRBV29-1

CDR3 protein: ASRPGQSYNEQF
V gene: TRBV2

CDR3 protein: ASSSLAGEGNIQY
V gene: TRBV4-2

CDR3 protein: ASSVGTGHSRTHNEKLF
V gene: TRBV9

CDR3 protein: ASSFGRGDTQY
V gene: TRBV7-3

CDR3 protein: ASSEEGDYGYT
V gene: TRBV6-1

CDR3 protein: ASSLFEPAADYGYT
V gene: TRBV5-1

CDR3 protein: ASLAGGVYNEQF
V gene: TRBV2

CDR3 protein: ASSSTAAAYEQY
V gene: TRBV7-2

CDR3 protein: SVVTSGRAGQY
V gene: TRBV29-1

CDR3 protein: ASQTSEGWAQY
V gene: TRBV5-1

CDR3 protein: ASNRQGTLAGGWEQY
V gene: TRBV2

CDR3 protein: ASSQYQGRSNQPQH
V gene: TRBV16

CDR3 protein: ASSPEVSTNEKLF
V gene: TRBV18

CDR3 protein: ASSQQGQETQY
V gene: TRBV18

CDR3 protein: ASSLLGRSGSAEQY
V gene: TRBV11-2

CDR3 protein: ATAISGSRNTGELF
V gene: TRBV19

CDR3 protein: ASSPQGGGNTEAF
V gene: TRBV19

CDR3 protein: ASSSGRGRGPLDYGYT
V gene: TRBV11-2

CDR3 protein: ASSTRLAGDRN
V gene: TRBV7-2

CDR3 protein: AWSGTGLSTEAF
V gene: TRBV30

CDR3 protein: ASSYREKLF
V gene: TRBV6-6

CDR3 protein: ASKTVGRDGYT
V gene: TRBV19

CDR3 protein: ASSLGQGPAYEQY
V gene: TRBV5-1

CDR3 protein: ASSWAGWTEAF
V gene: TRBV28

CDR3 protein: AWSVLQGRRGERYEQY
V gene: TRBV30

CDR3 protein: ASSLDTSGRSYEQY
V gene: TRBV4-3